Following are 22 T cell receptor beta chains from one sample sequenced in a study of blood T cell dynamics during melanoma immunotherapy. Time point meaning: pre-treatment baseline. Clones were sequenced by immunoSEQ multiplex PCR, and TCRdb holds only the in-frame ones, with some missing. Of around 10,000 clones in the sample, around 86% were seen once. This specimen consisted of blood, obtained from a patient treated with checkpoint blockade. These receptors originate from a human donor with melanoma.

The V gene is TRBV14, the J gene TRBJ2-7, with 7 bases fitting TRBD1. Trimming took 1 base from V and 3 from J; bases not matched to a gene: 6. CDR3 length equals 15 residues. Per the germline V gene, CDR1 is SGHDN and CDR2 is FVKESK. The CDR3 sequence: CASSQGHRGVYEQYF. The CDR3 nucleotides are TGTGCCAGCAGCCAAGGCCACAGGGGCGTCTACGAGCAGTACTTC.

This sequence joins TRBV11-2 and TRBJ2-1, with 9 positions matching TRBD2. CDR1 is SGHAT and CDR2 is FQNNGV in the germline V gene. Losses at the gene ends were 5 bases for V and 1 base for J; bases not matched to a gene: 3. This CDR3 region has 15 residues. CDR3 bases: TGTGCCAGCAGCGTGACTAGCGGTTCCTACAATGAGCAGTTCTTC. Amino acids: CASSVTSGSYNEQFF. The full variable domain, its missing parts supplied by reference TRBV11-2 and TRBJ2-1, is EAGVAQSPRYKIIEKRQSVAFWCNPISGHATLYWYQQILGQGPKLLIQFQNNGVVDDSQLPKDRFSAERLKGVDSTLKIQPAKLEDSAVYLCASSVTSGSYNEQFFGPGTRLTVL.

This chain joins TRBV23-1 and TRBJ1-1; possible D gene TRBD1, 6 bases. TRBV23-1 is known as an ORF, though its function is uncertain. V dropped 4 bases and J dropped 0 bases, with 21 bases sitting between them. The CDR3 consists of 18 residues. CDR3 nucleotide sequence: TGCGCCAGCAGTCTCCTCTTGGCCAGGGGTAAAATGAACACTGAAGCTTTCTTT. Residues: CASSLLLARGKMNTEAFF.

A single count supports this clone. The chain combines TRBV6-5 with TRBJ1-1; the D is unclear. Germline V gene sequence: CDR1 MNHEY, CDR2 SVGAGI. Trimming took 10 bases from V and 1 from J, leaving 16 bases between them. CDR3 length equals 14 residues. The CDR3 DNA reads as TGTGCCACCTATCCCGGGATAAAGAACACTGAAGCTTTCTTT. This sequence encodes CATYPGIKNTEAFF.

This clone has a single count. The rearrangement links TRBV7-9 to TRBJ2-1, with 13 nucleotides matching TRBD2. V lost 5 bases, J lost 8 bases, and 15 bases stayed unmatched. This CDR3 region has 18 residues. Germline assignment: CDR1 SEHNR and CDR2 FQNEAQ (reference sequence). CDR3 bases: TGTGCCAGCAGCCTACCGCCCCGACTAGCGGGGGGCCGCGATGAGCAGTTCTTC. It is translated as CASSLPPRLAGGRDEQFF.

The chain joins TRBV27 to TRBJ2-2; D is perhaps TRBD1 (5 bases). Germline V gene data show CDR1 as MNHEY and CDR2 as SMNVEV (reference sequence). V lost 5 bases, J lost 1 base, and 11 bases lay in between. This CDR3 contains 15 residues. Here the CDR3 reads CASSPATGNTGELFF. The CDR3 region has the DNA TGTGCCAGCAGTCCTGCAACAGGGAACACCGGGGAGCTGTTTTTT.

The J gene is TRBJ1-2, the V gene TRBV7-3, with D perhaps TRBD1 (5 bases). Trimming cost V 5 bases and J 4 bases, with 11 bases left between them. This CDR3 has 13 amino acids. Germline V gene data show CDR1 as SGHTA and CDR2 as FQGTGA. The CDR3 DNA reads TGTGCCAGCAGCCTGGGGGGGTCCTATGGCTACACCTTC. Residues: CASSLGGSYGYTF.

Points on this clone: A read error may produce the germline difference seen at one junction end. The chain employs TRBV6-1 and TRBJ1-1; D is unresolved. CDR3 length: 14 residues. CDR1 MNHNS and CDR2 SASEGT come from the germline V gene. The CDR3 reads CASREDPAVTEAFF. The CDR3, as DNA: TGTGCCAGCAGGGAAGACCCGGCCGTCACTGAAGCTTTCTTT.

V and J are TRBV19 and TRBJ2-2; 10 bases line up with TRBD2. The CDR3 length is 15 residues. CDR1 LNHDA and CDR2 SQIVND come from the germline V gene (reference sequence). The V gene end was trimmed by 2 bases and the J gene end by 5 bases; junction bases not matched to a gene: 2. CDR3: CASSISGGATGELFF. The CDR3 DNA reads as TGTGCCAGTAGTATAAGCGGGGGGGCGACCGGGGAGCTGTTTTTT.

The gene calls are TRBV5-1 and TRBJ2-3; 9 nucleotides match TRBD1. J was trimmed by 0 bases and V by 4 bases; bases with no gene match: 3. Per germline, CDR1 SGHRS and CDR2 YFSETQ. CDR3 length: 15 residues. The CDR3 reads CASSPGQGSTDTQYF. CDR3 DNA: TGCGCCAGCAGCCCAGGACAGGGGAGCACAGATACGCAGTATTTT.

V gene TRBV9 combines with J gene TRBJ2-2, with TRBD2 matching 7 bases. The CDR3 sequence is 18 residues long. The trim removed 0 bases at V and 5 bases at J, leaving 13 bases unmatched. Germline CDR1 SGDLS, CDR2 YYNGEE. Here the CDR3 DNA reads TGTGCCAGCAGCGTAGATCCCCGGCTAGCGGATCCTACCGGGGAGCTGTTTTTT. Protein sequence: CASSVDPRLADPTGELFF.

This clone was seen more than once but under ten times. V usage is TRBV5-1 and J usage is TRBJ1-2; TRBD1 matches 7 bases. The CDR3 is 15 residues long. CDR1 SGHRS and CDR2 YFSETQ come from the germline V gene. V dropped 4 bases and J dropped 8; count of bases not matched to a gene: 14. The CDR3, as DNA: TGCGCCAGCAGCGGCGGGACAGAGTCCAGTCGAGGCTACACCTTC. The encoded protein is CASSGGTESSRGYTF.

The rearrangement uses TRBV6-1 and TRBJ2-1; a weak D match, TRBD1 (6 bases). V lost 7 bases, J lost 3 bases, and 16 bases lay in between. In germline, CDR1 is MNHNS, CDR2 SASEGT. This CDR3 is built from 15 residues. The CDR3 spells CASINPQGFYNEQFF. CDR3 coding DNA: TGTGCCAGCATCAACCCCCAGGGGTTCTACAATGAGCAGTTCTTC.

This clone was seen a single time. This chain links TRBV6-1 with TRBJ1-1, with D unclear. Trimming removed 6 bases at V and 4 bases at J, with 6 bases between. Germline values: CDR1 MNHNS, CDR2 SASEGT. This CDR3 region has 11 residues. The DNA of the CDR3 is TGTGCCAGCAGCATGATCACTGAAGCTTTCTTT. Translated, it gives CASSMITEAFF.

The rearrangement uses TRBV7-2 and TRBJ1-1; D gene uncertain. This CDR3 comprises 14 residues. Germline lookup yields CDR1 SGHTA and CDR2 FQGNSA. V lost 2 bases to trimming and J lost 2 bases, with 9 bases between them. As DNA, the CDR3 is TGTGCCAGCAGCTTATTAGGAAGTAACACTGAAGCTTTCTTT. It encodes CASSLLGSNTEAFF.

The V gene is TRBV10-3, the J gene TRBJ2-2, with 12 bases matching TRBD1. The germline CDR1 and CDR2 sequences are ENHRY and SYGVKD. The CDR3 length is 18 residues. V gave up 7 bases and J gave up 0 bases; unmatched junction bases: 9. The CDR3 sequence is CAINKRGQGAPNTGELFF. Here the CDR3 DNA reads TGTGCCATCAACAAAAGGGGACAGGGGGCTCCGAACACCGGGGAGCTGTTTTTT.

V and J are TRBV11-2 and TRBJ2-2; the D gene is possibly TRBD2 (6 bases). Per germline, CDR1 SGHAT and CDR2 FQNNGV. Trimming removed 0 bases at V and 7 bases at J, with 12 bases between. This CDR3 has 15 amino acids. The CDR3 here is CASSLDRWGGGELFF. The CDR3 nucleotides read TGTGCCAGCAGCTTAGATCGCTGGGGAGGCGGGGAGCTGTTTTTT.

The genes are TRBV11-2 and TRBJ1-1, with D tentatively TRBD1 (5 bases). The CDR3 has 15 residues. Germline CDR1 and CDR2: SGHAT and FQNNGV. Trimming pared 2 bases from V and 1 base from J, leaving 11 bases between. The chain's CDR3 is CASSLRAGANTEAFF. CDR3 coding DNA: TGTGCCAGCAGCTTAAGGGCCGGGGCGAACACTGAAGCTTTCTTT.

The count of this clone is one. The DNA for the CDR3 is TGTGCCTGGAACCCCGGGACTAGCGGGGCCCGAGGAGAGACCCAGTACTTC. The encoded protein is CAWNPGTSGARGETQYF. The chain couples TRBV30 to TRBJ2-5, with 13 bases lining up with TRBD2. The V gene's germline CDR1 is GTSNPN and CDR2 SVGIG (reference sequence). Unmatched junction bases numbered 12, after V lost 4 bases and J lost 4 bases. This CDR3 is 17 amino acids long.

CDR3 in DNA: TGTGCCAGCAGGGAGCGGGGGTCCTACAATGAGCAGTTCTTC. Amino acids: CASRERGSYNEQFF. The chain uses TRBV2 and TRBJ2-1; 8 bases align to TRBD2. This CDR3 comprises 14 residues. The J segment lost 1 base and the V segment lost 6 bases, leaving 2 bases of the junction unmatched. Germline-derived CDR1 and CDR2 are SNHLY and FYNNEI. Complete variable domain (other parts from reference TRBV2 and TRBJ2-1): EPEVTQTPSHQVTQMGQEVILRCVPISNHLYFYWYRQILGQKVEFLVSFYNNEISEKSEIFDDQFSVERPDGSNFTLKIRSTKLEDSAMYFCASRERGSYNEQFFGPGTRLTVL.

This chain connects TRBV6-1 to TRBJ2-2, with a possible D match to TRBD2 (5 bases). Germline values: CDR1 MNHNS, CDR2 SASEGT. The CDR3 is made up of 16 amino acids. The germline V and J ends were trimmed by 2 bases and 4 bases, with 14 bases remaining between them. CDR3 in amino acids: CASSEFGGSVTGELFF. In nucleotides, the CDR3 is TGTGCCAGCAGTGAATTCGGTGGGAGTGTCACCGGGGAGCTGTTTTTT.

This clone was seen a handful of times. The chain employs TRBV30 and TRBJ1-1, with D hard to call. Trimming removed 5 bases at V and 5 bases at J, with 6 bases between. This CDR3 contains 10 residues. Germline V lookup: CDR1 GTSNPN, CDR2 SVGIG (reference sequence). The CDR3 sequence: CAWLGTEAFF. The DNA of the CDR3 is TGTGCCTGGCTCGGGACTGAAGCTTTCTTT.